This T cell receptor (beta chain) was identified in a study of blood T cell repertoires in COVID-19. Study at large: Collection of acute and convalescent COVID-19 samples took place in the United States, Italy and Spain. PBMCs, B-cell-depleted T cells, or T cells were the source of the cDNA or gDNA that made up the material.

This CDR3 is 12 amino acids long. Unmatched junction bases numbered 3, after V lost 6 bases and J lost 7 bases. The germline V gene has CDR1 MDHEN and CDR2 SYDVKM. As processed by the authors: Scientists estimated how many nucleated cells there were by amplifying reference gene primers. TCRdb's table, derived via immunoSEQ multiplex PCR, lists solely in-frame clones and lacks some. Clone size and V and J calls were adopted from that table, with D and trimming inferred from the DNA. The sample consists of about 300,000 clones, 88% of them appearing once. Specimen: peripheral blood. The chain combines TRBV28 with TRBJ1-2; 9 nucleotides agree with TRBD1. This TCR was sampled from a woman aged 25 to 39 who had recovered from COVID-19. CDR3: CASRRTGVGYTF. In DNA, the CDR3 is TGTGCCAGCAGGCGGACAGGGGTTGGCTACACCTTC.